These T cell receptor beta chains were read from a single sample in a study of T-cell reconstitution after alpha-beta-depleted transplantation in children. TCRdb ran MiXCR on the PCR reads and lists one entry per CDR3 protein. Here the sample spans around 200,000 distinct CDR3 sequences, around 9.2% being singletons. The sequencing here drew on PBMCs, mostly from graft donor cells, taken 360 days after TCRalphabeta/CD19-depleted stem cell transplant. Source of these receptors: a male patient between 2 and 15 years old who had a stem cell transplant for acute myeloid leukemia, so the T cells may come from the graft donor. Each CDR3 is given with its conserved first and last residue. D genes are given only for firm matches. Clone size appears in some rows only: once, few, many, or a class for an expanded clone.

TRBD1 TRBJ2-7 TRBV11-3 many CASSSSQGGHEQYF TGTGCCAGCAGCTCGTCACAGGGGGGCCACGAGCAGTACTTC
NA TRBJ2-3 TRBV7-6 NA CASSLFADTQYF TGTGCCAGCAGCTTATTTGCAGATACGCAGTATTTT
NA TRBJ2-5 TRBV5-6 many CASSLVRRLGQETQYF TGTGCCAGCAGCTTGGTCCGGCGACTGGGACAAGAGACCCAGTACTTC
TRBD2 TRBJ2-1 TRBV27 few CASRHSGRVDNEQFF TGTGCCAGCCGACATAGCGGGAGGGTTGACAATGAGCAGTTCTTC
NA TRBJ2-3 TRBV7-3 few CASSLTWGETDTQYF TGTGCCAGCAGCTTAACCTGGGGCGAGACAGATACGCAGTATTTT
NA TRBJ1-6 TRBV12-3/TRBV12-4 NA CASSVDSANSPLHF TGTGCCAGCAGTGTAGACAGCGCTAATTCACCCCTCCACTTT
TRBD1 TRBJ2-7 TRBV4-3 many CASSHSRGPYEQYF TGCGCCAGCAGCCATAGCAGGGGGCCATACGAGCAGTACTTC
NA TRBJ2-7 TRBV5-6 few CASSQTRAGEVEQYF TGTGCCAGCAGCCAAACACGGGCAGGGGAGGTCGAGCAGTACTTC
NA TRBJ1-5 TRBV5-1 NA CASSSGTTSNQPQHF TGCGCCAGCAGCAGCGGGACAACCAGCAATCAGCCCCAGCATTTT
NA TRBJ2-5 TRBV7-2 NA CASSSRDWQETQYF TGTGCCAGCAGCTCCCGGGACTGGCAAGAGACCCAGTACTTC
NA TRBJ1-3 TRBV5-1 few CASSLYTSGNTIYF TGCGCCAGCAGCTTGTACACTTCGGGAAACACCATATATTTT
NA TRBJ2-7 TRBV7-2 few CASSLALGELYF TGTGCCAGCAGCTTAGCGTTGGGGGAGCTCTACTTC
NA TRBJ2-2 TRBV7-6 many CASSLVVDAGTGELFF TGTGCCAGCAGCTTAGTGGTTGACGCTGGAACCGGGGAGCTGTTTTTT
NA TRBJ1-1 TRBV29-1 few CSALKPGNTEAFF TGCAGCGCTCTTAAACCGGGGAACACTGAAGCTTTCTTT
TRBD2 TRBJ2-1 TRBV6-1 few CASRLLAGSGSYNEQFF TGTGCCAGCAGACTACTAGCGGGATCGGGCTCCTACAATGAGCAGTTCTTC
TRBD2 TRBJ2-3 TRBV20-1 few CSASSTSGTDTQYF TGCAGTGCTAGCTCTACTAGCGGGACAGATACGCAGTATTTT
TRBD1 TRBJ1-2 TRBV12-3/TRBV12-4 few CASSLSRTGRGYTF TGTGCCAGCAGTTTGAGCCGGACAGGACGGGGCTACACCTTC
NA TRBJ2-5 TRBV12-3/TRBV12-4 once CASSPEQAAETQYF TGTGCCAGCAGTCCCGAACAGGCTGCCGAGACCCAGTACTTC
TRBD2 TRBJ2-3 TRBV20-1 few CSASALAGGPDTQYF TGCAGTGCTAGTGCCCTAGCGGGGGGGCCAGATACGCAGTATTTT
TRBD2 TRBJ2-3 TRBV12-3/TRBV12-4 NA CASTIGTTSTDTQYF TGTGCCAGCACCATCGGGACTACTAGCACAGATACGCAGTATTTT
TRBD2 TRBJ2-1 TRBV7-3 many CASSSSGEGTYNEQFF TGTGCCAGCAGCTCGAGCGGGGAGGGGACCTACAATGAGCAGTTCTTC
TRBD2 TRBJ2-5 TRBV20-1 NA CSARDLAGLQETQYF TGCAGTGCTAGAGATCTAGCGGGCCTCCAAGAGACCCAGTACTTC
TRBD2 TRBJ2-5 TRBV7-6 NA CASSGRATETQYF TGTGCCAGCAGCGGGAGGGCCACTGAGACCCAGTACTTC
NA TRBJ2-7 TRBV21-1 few CASSPLDEGLDYEQYF TGTGCCAGCAGCCCGCTGGATGAGGGACTAGACTACGAGCAGTACTTC
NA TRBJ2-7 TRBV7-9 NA CASSLKSGLEQYF TGTGCCAGCAGCTTAAAGTCAGGGTTGGAGCAGTACTTC
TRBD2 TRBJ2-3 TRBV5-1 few CASSLGAAGASTDTQYF TGCGCCAGCAGCTTGGGAGCGGCGGGAGCTAGCACAGATACGCAGTATTTT
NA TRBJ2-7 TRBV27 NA CASSSPGRIFYEQYF TGTGCCAGCAGTTCCCCTGGACGGATCTTCTACGAGCAGTACTTC
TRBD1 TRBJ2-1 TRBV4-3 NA CASSQYNRGPGSYNEQFF TGCGCCAGCAGCCAGTACAACAGGGGGCCCGGCTCCTACAATGAGCAGTTCTTC
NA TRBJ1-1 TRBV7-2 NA CASSLGAEGGRAFF TGTGCCAGCAGCTTAGGTGCGGAGGGGGGGCGAGCTTTCTTT
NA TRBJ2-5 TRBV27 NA CASSDLGGGETQYF TGTGCCAGCAGCGATCTAGGGGGGGGAGAGACCCAGTACTTC
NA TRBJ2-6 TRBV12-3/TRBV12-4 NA CASIRSGANVLTF TGTGCCAGCATCCGATCTGGGGCCAACGTCCTGACTTTC
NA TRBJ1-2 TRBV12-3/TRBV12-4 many CASSFTAGNGYTF TGTGCCAGCAGTTTCACGGCAGGAAACGGCTACACCTTC
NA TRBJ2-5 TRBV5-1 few CASSYSGSQETQYF TGCGCCAGCAGCTACTCAGGGTCGCAAGAGACCCAGTACTTC
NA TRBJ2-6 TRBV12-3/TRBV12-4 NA CASSPGASGANVLTF TGTGCCAGCAGCCCAGGGGCCTCTGGGGCCAACGTCCTGACTTTC
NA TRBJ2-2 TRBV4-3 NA CASRGGTENTGELFF TGCGCCAGCAGGGGGGGCACGGAGAACACCGGGGAGCTGTTTTTT
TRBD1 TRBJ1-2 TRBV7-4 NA CASSPVGTGKDYGYTF TGTGCCAGCAGCCCCGTAGGGACAGGGAAAGACTATGGCTACACCTTC
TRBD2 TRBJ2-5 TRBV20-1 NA CSQLAEETQYF TGCAGCCAACTAGCGGAAGAGACCCAGTACTTC
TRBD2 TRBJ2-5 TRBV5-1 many CASSFSGGMETQYF TGCGCCAGCAGCTTTAGCGGGGGGATGGAGACCCAGTACTTC
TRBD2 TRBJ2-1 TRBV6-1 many CASRSGLAGGHRMLHQFF TGTGCCAGCAGATCGGGACTAGCGGGAGGCCACCGCATGCTACACCAGTTCTTC
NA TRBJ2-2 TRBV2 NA CASSENRGGTGELFF TGTGCCAGCAGTGAAAACAGGGGAGGCACCGGGGAGCTGTTTTTT
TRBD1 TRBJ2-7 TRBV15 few CATQGAEQSGLELSYEQYF TGTGCCACTCAGGGGGCGGAACAATCGGGACTGGAATTGTCCTACGAGCAGTACTTC
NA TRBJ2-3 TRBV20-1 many CSARDWGHLTDTQYF TGCAGTGCTAGAGACTGGGGACACCTCACAGATACGCAGTATTTT
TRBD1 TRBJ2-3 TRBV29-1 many CSVETGSDTQYF TGCAGCGTAGAGACAGGGTCAGATACGCAGTATTTT
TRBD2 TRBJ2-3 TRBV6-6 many CASSYRASGIDTQYF TGTGCCAGCAGTTACCGGGCTAGCGGGATAGATACGCAGTATTTT
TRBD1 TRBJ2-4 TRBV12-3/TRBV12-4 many CASRQGVAKNIQYF TGTGCCAGCAGACAGGGGGTTGCCAAAAACATTCAGTACTTC
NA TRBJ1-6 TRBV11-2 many CASSLASGSPLHF TGTGCCAGCAGCTTAGCCAGCGGGTCACCCCTCCACTTT
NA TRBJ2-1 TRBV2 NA CASSELRVNNEQFF TGTGCCAGCAGTGAACTGCGTGTAAACAATGAGCAGTTCTTC
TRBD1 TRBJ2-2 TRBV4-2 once CASSPKDRAGELFF TGTGCCAGCAGCCCGAAGGACAGGGCTGGGGAGCTGTTTTTT
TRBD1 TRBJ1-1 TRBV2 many CASGRQGTEAFF TGTGCCAGCGGACGACAGGGAACTGAAGCTTTCTTT
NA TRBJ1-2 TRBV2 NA CASSDPVYGYTF TGTGCCAGCAGTGATCCAGTCTATGGCTACACCTTC
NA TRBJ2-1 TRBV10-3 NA CAISDSGGRNYNEQFF TGTGCCATCTCCGATTCAGGGGGGAGGAACTACAATGAGCAGTTCTTC
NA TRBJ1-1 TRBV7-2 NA CASSLLGTGVVNTEAFF TGTGCCAGCAGCTTACTCGGGACCGGGGTTGTGAACACTGAAGCTTTCTTT
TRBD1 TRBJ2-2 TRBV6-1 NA CASRNRGQDPTVGTGELFF TGTGCCAGCAGGAATAGGGGACAGGATCCTACCGTGGGCACCGGGGAGCTGTTTTTT
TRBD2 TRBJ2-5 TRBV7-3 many CASSLAGGWQETQYF TGTGCCAGCAGCTTAGCGGGGGGATGGCAAGAGACCCAGTACTTC
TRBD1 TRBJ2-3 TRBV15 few CATSRVVRAGQGQYF TGTGCCACCAGCAGAGTGGTTCGGGCGGGACAGGGACAGTATTTT
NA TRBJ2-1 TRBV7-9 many CASAAAYNEQFF TGTGCCAGCGCGGCGGCCTACAATGAGCAGTTCTTC
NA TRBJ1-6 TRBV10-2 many CASSDPGRENSPLHF TGCGCCAGCAGTGACCCCGGACGGGAAAATTCACCCCTCCACTTT